These T cell receptor beta chains were read from a single sample in a study of T-cell reconstitution after alpha-beta-depleted transplantation in children. TCRdb analysed the PCR reads with MiXCR anew, one entry per CDR3 protein. The table includes over 300,000 distinct CDR3 sequences, about 9.4% detected once. The material sequenced was PBMCs from the stem cell graft donor, taken from the stem cell graft. The source of these receptors is a human donor who donated a stem cell graft to a child with acute lymphoblastic leukemia. The CDR3 runs from the conserved cysteine through the conserved F or W. The D gene is left open where the match is weak. Some rows mark clone size as missing; the rest say once, few, many or name a class of expanded clone.

clone_size,v_call,j_call,d_call,cdr3_nt,cdr3_aa
.,TRBV18,TRBJ1-5,TRBD1,TGTGCCAGCTCACCATCGGGTACAGGGGTGAGCAATCAGCCCCAGCATTTT,CASSPSGTGVSNQPQHF
.,TRBV3-1,TRBJ2-5,.,TGTGCCAGCAGCCAAGTGACGGGGAAGGCCCAGTACTTC,CASSQVTGKAQYF
.,TRBV12-3/TRBV12-4,TRBJ2-7,TRBD2,TGTGCCAGCAGGACTAGCGGGAGTCTTTATGAGCAGTACTTC,CASRTSGSLYEQYF
.,TRBV5-1,TRBJ2-1,TRBD2,TGCGCCAGCAGCTTGGCGGCGGGACTAGCGGGAAAGTGGGGGGGAAATGAGCAGTTCTTC,CASSLAAGLAGKWGGNEQFF
few,TRBV4-1,TRBJ1-4,.,TGCGCCAGCAGCCAAGAAGGAAAGGGTAATGAAAAACTGTTTTTT,CASSQEGKGNEKLFF
.,TRBV28,TRBJ1-2,TRBD1,TGTGCCAGCAGGCGGACAGGGGCTGTGTATGGCTACACCTTC,CASRRTGAVYGYTF
few,TRBV27,TRBJ2-1,TRBD1,TGTGCCAGCAGTCTGCGGGCCGGGACAGGTATCTACAATGAGCAGTTCTTC,CASSLRAGTGIYNEQFF
few,TRBV25-1,TRBJ2-1,.,TGTGCCAGCAGTTATTCTGGCGGTTCCTACAATGAGCAGTTCTTC,CASSYSGGSYNEQFF
.,TRBV12-3/TRBV12-4,TRBJ1-2,.,TGTGCCAGCAGTCCCCGGAACTATGGCTACACCTTC,CASSPRNYGYTF
few,TRBV5-6,TRBJ2-1,.,TGTGCCAGCAGCCACGACCGGGACTCCTACAATGAGCAGTTCTTC,CASSHDRDSYNEQFF
.,TRBV27,TRBJ2-1,.,TGTGCCAGCAGTTTGTCGGTTCGGTACAATGAGCAGTTCTTC,CASSLSVRYNEQFF
many,TRBV27,TRBJ2-7,TRBD2,TGTGCCAGCAGTTCCTTAGCGGGAGGGACACACGAGCAGTACTTC,CASSSLAGGTHEQYF
.,TRBV30,TRBJ2-1,.,TGTGCCGGGCAGACAGGCGCCTACAATGAGCAGTTCTTC,CAGQTGAYNEQFF
few,TRBV7-2,TRBJ2-7,.,TGTGCCAGCAGCGACGCGGGCGTTACGAGGTACGAGCAGTACTTC,CASSDAGVTRYEQYF
.,TRBV20-1,TRBJ2-1,.,TGCAGTGCGAGAGGGGCCGGCTCCTACAATGAGCAGTTCTTC,CSARGAGSYNEQFF
few,TRBV4-1,TRBJ2-7,.,TGCGCCAGCAGCCCAACCTTCTCCTACGAGCAGTACTTC,CASSPTFSYEQYF
many,TRBV7-3,TRBJ1-2,.,TGTGCCAGCAGCCCTGGGGTAGGCTTCTATGGCTACACCTTC,CASSPGVGFYGYTF
few,TRBV20-1,TRBJ2-5,TRBD2,TGCAGTGCTCCCAATACAATCTGGACTAGCGAGGAGCAAGAGACCCAGTACTTC,CSAPNTIWTSEEQETQYF
.,TRBV5-6,TRBJ2-7,.,TGTGCCAGCAGCTTGGCGGCCGCCCCCTACGAGCAGTACTTC,CASSLAAAPYEQYF
.,TRBV12-3/TRBV12-4,TRBJ2-2,TRBD2,TGTGCCAGCAGTTTAGAACTAGCGTCACGAACCGGGGAGCTGTTTTTT,CASSLELASRTGELFF
.,TRBV20-1,TRBJ2-7,.,TGCAGTGCTTATACACGGGTATCCTACGAGCAGTACTTC,CSAYTRVSYEQYF
.,TRBV12-3/TRBV12-4,TRBJ1-6,TRBD1,TGTGCCAGCAGTTTTACCTTGGGGGGACAGTCTAATTCACCCCTCCACTTT,CASSFTLGGQSNSPLHF
.,TRBV7-2,TRBJ2-1,.,TGTGCCAGCAGCGTCACAGGGTTAATATACAATGAGCAGTTCTTC,CASSVTGLIYNEQFF
.,TRBV29-1,TRBJ2-2,.,TGCAGCGTTGGAGGGGGGTGGGAAGCCGGGGAGCTGTTTTTT,CSVGGGWEAGELFF
few,TRBV3-1,TRBJ2-3,TRBD2,TGTGCCAGCAGCCAAGACGCCTGGGGACTAGCGGGAGTTGATACGCAGTATTTT,CASSQDAWGLAGVDTQYF
many,TRBV20-1,TRBJ2-1,TRBD2,TGCAGTGCTAGATTGCTAGCGGGAGGGAACTACAATGAGCAGTTCTTC,CSARLLAGGNYNEQFF
many,TRBV9,TRBJ2-2,.,TGTGCCAGCAGCTCCCTGAGCGGGAACACCGGGGAGCTGTTTTTT,CASSSLSGNTGELFF
.,TRBV12-3/TRBV12-4,TRBJ1-5,.,TGTGCCAGCAGTCCATTCTTCCCAGGCGTAACCAATCAGCCCCAGCATTTT,CASSPFFPGVTNQPQHF
.,TRBV5-1,TRBJ2-1,.,TGCGCCAGCAGCTTGCCCGAGACCTACAATGAGCAGTTCTTC,CASSLPETYNEQFF
.,TRBV29-1,TRBJ1-2,.,TGCAGCGTTGGGGGGGACGCTCACTATGGCTACACCTTC,CSVGGDAHYGYTF
.,TRBV19,TRBJ2-4,.,TGTGCCAGTAGTATAGGCGGGGAGTCCAAAAACATTCAGTACTTC,CASSIGGESKNIQYF
.,TRBV6-2/TRBV6-3,TRBJ2-7,.,TGTGCCAGCAGTTATCCCGGGATTCAATACGAGCAGTACTTC,CASSYPGIQYEQYF
.,TRBV7-9,TRBJ2-5,TRBD1,TGTGCCAGCAGCTTAGTAGGGGGCGGAGAGACCCAGTACTTC,CASSLVGGGETQYF
few,TRBV28,TRBJ2-1,.,TGTGCCAGCAGTTTTAGGGCAAGCTCCTACAATGAGCAGTTCTTC,CASSFRASSYNEQFF
few,TRBV20-1,TRBJ2-3,.,TGCAGTGCTAAAACTAGTCTCTCAACAGATACGCAGTATTTT,CSAKTSLSTDTQYF
many,TRBV7-9,TRBJ2-1,TRBD2,TGTGCCAGCAGCTTAAGAGGCGGGCTAGCGGCCTACAATGAGCAGTTCTTC,CASSLRGGLAAYNEQFF
.,TRBV25-1,TRBJ2-2,TRBD2,TGTGCCAGCAGTGTTAGCGGGAGAGGGGGCACCGGGGAGCTGTTTTTT,CASSVSGRGGTGELFF
.,TRBV3-1,TRBJ1-1,.,TGTGCCAGCAGCCAAGGCGAGGGGTACGACACTGAAGCTTTCTTT,CASSQGEGYDTEAFF
.,TRBV20-1,TRBJ1-2,.,TGCAGTGCTATTTCCGGGACAAGTCTTAAGTACGGGTACTACACCTTC,CSAISGTSLKYGYYTF
few,TRBV5-1,TRBJ1-1,.,TGCGCCAGCAGGCGGGGGAACACTGAAGCTTTCTTT,CASRRGNTEAFF
few,TRBV5-6,TRBJ2-3,TRBD2,TGTGCCAGCAGCTCCGGGACTAGCGCCCTAGATACGCAGTATTTT,CASSSGTSALDTQYF
few,TRBV5-1,TRBJ2-2,.,TGCGCCAGCAGCCCGCCGTCTGCCGGGGAGCTGTTTTTT,CASSPPSAGELFF
.,TRBV10-3,TRBJ1-5,TRBD1,TGTGCCATCAGTGAGGGACAGGAGAGCAATCAGCCCCAGCATTTT,CAISEGQESNQPQHF
.,TRBV30,TRBJ2-1,TRBD2,TGTGCCTGGAGGTCAAGCGGGAGCTACAATGAGCAGTTCTTC,CAWRSSGSYNEQFF
few,TRBV7-6,TRBJ1-2,.,TGTGCCAGCAGCCCGGAATTGGGGGTTGGCTACACCTTC,CASSPELGVGYTF
many,TRBV29-1,TRBJ1-5,TRBD1,TGCAGCGTTAGGACAGGAGATAGCAATCAGCCCCAGCATTTT,CSVRTGDSNQPQHF
.,TRBV30,TRBJ2-1,.,TGTGCCTGGAGTCTCGGGAGCTCCTACAATGAGCAGTTCTTC,CAWSLGSSYNEQFF
few,TRBV3-1,TRBJ2-3,TRBD2,TGTGCCAGCAGCCAAGCCCTACTAGCGGGGGTGCCGGATACGCAGTATTTT,CASSQALLAGVPDTQYF
few,TRBV29-1,TRBJ2-7,.,TGCAGCGTTGAAGAATCGTCGGTTCCTTACGAGCAGTACTTC,CSVEESSVPYEQYF
few,TRBV24-1,TRBJ2-1,.,TGTGCCACCGGTACTAGGGATGAGCAGTTCTTC,CATGTRDEQFF
few,TRBV28,TRBJ2-4,.,TGTGCCAGCAGTTCCTTCGCCGGGACACCCAATCTAGCCAAAAACATTCAGTACTTC,CASSSFAGTPNLAKNIQYF
.,TRBV7-3,TRBJ1-4,.,TGTGCCAGCAGCTTAACAGGCCTATACTCCTCAACTAATGAAAAACTGTTTTTT,CASSLTGLYSSTNEKLFF
.,TRBV7-3,TRBJ2-2,.,TGTGCCAGCAGCCTACAAGCGGGCGGGGAGCTGTTTTTT,CASSLQAGGELFF
few,TRBV12-3/TRBV12-4,TRBJ1-4,TRBD1,TGTGCCAGCATCTCTGGGACAGGGGTAAATGAAAAACTGTTTTTT,CASISGTGVNEKLFF
.,TRBV4-1,TRBJ1-5,TRBD1,TGCGCCAGCACCGTGTCGGGGGGGTTACAGGGGGCGAGACGGCCCCAGCATTTT,CASTVSGGLQGARRPQHF
few,TRBV5-1,TRBJ2-3,.,TGCGCCAGCAGCTTGGTTCGGGAGACAGATACGCAGTATTTT,CASSLVRETDTQYF
.,TRBV27,TRBJ2-3,.,TGTGCCAGCAGTTCCGACCCCTGGGCAGATACGCAGTATTTT,CASSSDPWADTQYF
few,TRBV4-2,TRBJ2-1,.,TGTGCCAGCAGCCAAGATTTCTACTACAATGAGCAGTTCTTC,CASSQDFYYNEQFF